The 27 T cell receptor beta chains below all came from one sample that was sequenced in a study of T cell repertoires in cytomegalovirus infection. TCRdb re-called the reads with MiXCR, one entry per CDR3 protein. The table lists 57,000 or so distinct CDR3 sequences, roughly a third of them singletons. Which antigens these TCRs recognize remains unknown. Specimen: PBMCs, sequenced either directly or after in vitro stimulation (not recorded which). These receptors came from a human donor in good health (CMV status not recorded). Some clones in this sample may be carry-over from other donors' samples.

V is TRBV7-9 and J is TRBJ1-5; no reliable D call. This CDR3 has 12 amino acids. Germline V gene sequence: CDR1 SEHNR, CDR2 FQNEAQ (reference sequence). Trimming removed 2 bases at V and 7 bases at J, with 6 bases between. CDR3 DNA sequence: TGTGCCAGCAGCTTATCCGAGCAGCCCCAGCATTTT. Translated, it gives CASSLSEQPQHF.

This clonotype was seen many times. The chain uses TRBV7-9 and TRBJ2-1; 11 bases align to TRBD2. V lost 5 bases and J lost 8; bases outside the gene matches: 8. Germline-derived CDR1 and CDR2 are SEHNR and FQNEAQ (reference sequence). CDR3 length: 15 residues. The CDR3 sequence is CASSTLAGAVDEQFF. The CDR3 coding sequence is TGTGCCAGCAGCACACTAGCGGGAGCAGTTGATGAGCAGTTCTTC.

The chain combines TRBV12-3 or TRBV12-4 with TRBJ1-4; D is undetermined. The length of the CDR3 is 12 residues. Trimming took 2 bases from V and 4 from J, leaving 2 bases between them. The CDR3 protein is CASSLSNEKLFF. The CDR3 DNA follows: TGTGCCAGCAGTTTAAGTAATGAAAAACTGTTTTTT.

The chain combines TRBV6-5 with TRBJ2-7, with 7 nucleotides matching TRBD2. With 1 base clipped from V and 5 bases from J, the junction kept 8 bases outside the gene matches. The length of the CDR3 is 15 residues. Germline CDR1 is MNHEY and CDR2 is SVGAGI. CDR3 loop: CASSYFGGEFDEQYF. DNA for the CDR3: TGTGCCAGCAGTTACTTTGGGGGGGAATTTGACGAGCAGTACTTC.

This clonotype was seen a handful of times. The chain couples TRBV5-1 to TRBJ2-6; 7 nucleotides match TRBD1. Per germline, CDR1 SGHRS and CDR2 YFSETQ. The CDR3 is made up of 13 amino acids. V was pared by 4 bases and J by 11 bases, with 6 bases of the junction left unmatched. This chain's CDR3 is CASSAQGKYVLTF. In nucleotides, the CDR3 is TGCGCCAGCAGCGCACAGGGGAAATACGTCCTGACTTTC.

The V gene is TRBV12-3 or TRBV12-4, the J gene TRBJ1-3; no definite D call. V lost 3 bases and J 8 bases, leaving 11 bases between the germline ends. The CDR3 extends over 13 amino acids. The CDR3 region is CASSLVATDTIYF. CDR3 bases: TGTGCCAGCAGTTTGGTAGCAACAGACACCATATATTTT.

The sample holds many counts of this clonotype. V gene TRBV7-2 combines with J gene TRBJ2-1, with D possibly matching TRBD1 (6 bases). CDR1 is SGHTA and CDR2 is FQGNSA in the germline V gene. CDR3 size: 12 residues. Trimming removed 5 bases at V and 8 bases at J, with 10 bases between. The CDR3 region is CASSTQGYEQFF. In DNA, the CDR3 is TGTGCCAGCAGCACCCAGGGGTATGAGCAGTTCTTC.

V and J are TRBV7-9 and TRBJ1-3, with D possibly being TRBD1 (6 bases). Trimming removed 3 bases at V and 4 bases at J, with 13 bases between. The CDR3 runs to 15 residues. Germline loops: CDR1 SEHNR, CDR2 FQNEAQ (reference sequence). The CDR3 spells CASSFPGARGNTIYF. Here the CDR3 DNA reads TGTGCCAGCAGCTTCCCAGGGGCGCGAGGAAACACCATATATTTT.

The V and J genes are TRBV5-6 and TRBJ2-7; D gene unclear. This CDR3 comprises 15 residues. V was shortened by 2 bases and J by 7 bases, with 19 bases between the two germline ends. The germline gives CDR1 SGHDT, CDR2 YYEEEE. In DNA form, the CDR3 reads TGTGCCAGCAGCTTACAGACAAGGATTACTTGGGAGCAGTACTTC. As protein: CASSLQTRITWEQYF.

This chain connects TRBV7-2 to TRBJ1-6; 10 nucleotides agree with TRBD1. CDR1 SGHTA and CDR2 FQGNSA come from the germline V gene. The CDR3 is 18 residues long. Trimming at V came to 6 bases and at J to 6 bases, leaving 14 bases not matched to a gene. DNA of the CDR3: TGTGCCAGCAGGACTAGGGACAGGGGCCTGGCCCTTAATTCACCCCTCCACTTT. Its protein is CASRTRDRGLALNSPLHF. Looking up the rest from reference TRBV7-2 and TRBJ1-6 gives the full variable domain: GAGVSQSPSNKVTEKGKDVELRCDPISGHTALYWYRQSLGQGLEFLIYFQGNSAPDKSGLPSDRFSAERTGGSVSTLTIQRTQQEDSAVYLCASRTRDRGLALNSPLHFGNGTRLTVT.

The chain joins TRBV6-8 to TRBJ2-7, with D possibly being TRBD2 (5 bases). The germline CDR1 and CDR2 sequences are MNHGY and SAAAGT. V gave up 2 bases and J gave up 5 bases, with 13 bases separating them. This CDR3 spans 14 amino acids. The CDR3 reads CASSYEGSRNEQYF. CDR3 bases: TGTGCCAGCAGTTACGAGGGTTCTCGGAACGAGCAGTACTTC.

Notes on this clonotype: This is likely a read error, given that the CDR3 carries no conserved phenylalanine or tryptophan at its end. The chain recombines TRBV4-1 with TRBJ2-1, with D perhaps matching TRBD2 (6 bases). Germline CDR1 reads MGHRA; CDR2 reads YSYEKL. The CDR3 loop spans 16 amino acids. V was trimmed by 0 bases and J by 6 bases, leaving 15 bases between them. CDR3 region: CASSQDRLRRGNEQFV. In DNA, the CDR3 is TGCGCCAGCAGCCAAGATCGACTCAGGCGGGGCAATGAGCAGTTCGTC.

This clonotype was seen ten or more times. The chain combines TRBV7-8 with TRBJ2-7, with D possibly called TRBD1 or TRBD2 (5 bases each). This CDR3 spans 16 amino acids. V was trimmed by 2 bases and J by 6 bases, leaving 20 bases between them. Germline-derived CDR1 and CDR2 are SGHVS and FQNEAQ. CDR3 protein: CASSLQGPQRRIEQYF. In DNA form, the CDR3 reads TGTGCCAGCAGCTTACAGGGCCCTCAGCGGCGGATCGAGCAGTACTTC.

The table lists this clonotype with a few counts. The gene calls are TRBV5-6 and TRBJ1-2, with D uncertain. There are 11 residues in the CDR3. Germline CDR1 is SGHDT and CDR2 is YYEEEE. V shed 3 bases and J shed 10 bases, with 10 bases lying between them. The CDR3: CASSSAWAYTF. For the CDR3, the DNA is TGTGCCAGCAGCTCCGCCTGGGCCTACACCTTC.

A single count supports this clonotype. The chain joins TRBV20-1 to TRBJ2-7; D remains ambiguous. CDR1 is DFQATT and CDR2 is SNEGSKA in the germline V gene (reference sequence). V gave up 4 bases and J gave up 6 bases, with 10 bases separating them. The CDR3 is made up of 11 amino acids. CDR3 sequence reads: CSAISASEQYF. CDR3 sequence (DNA): TGCAGTGCTATCTCGGCTTCCGAGCAGTACTTC.

V is TRBV12-5 and J is TRBJ1-4, with D uncertain. V was pared by 2 bases and J by 8 bases, with 12 bases between. The CDR3 runs 14 residues. Germline V gives CDR1 LGHNT, CDR2 FRNRAP. CDR3 nucleotide sequence: TGTGCTAGTGGTTTGCAAGGCTCGAGAGAAAAACTGTTTTTT. This codes for CASGLQGSREKLFF. Based on the CDR3 plus reference TRBV12-5 and TRBJ1-4, the full variable domain is DARVTQTPRHKVTEMGQEVTMRCQPILGHNTVFWYRQTMMQGLELLAYFRNRAPLDDSGMPKDRFSAEMPDATLATLKIQPSEPRDSAVYFCASGLQGSREKLFFGSGTQLSVL.

The V call is TRBV6-8, the J call TRBJ1-5; 8 nucleotides line up with TRBD1. This CDR3 has 20 amino acids. Germline-derived CDR1 and CDR2 are MNHGY and SAAAGT. J was trimmed by 2 bases and V by 5 bases; bases with no gene match: 20. CDR3 nucleotides: TGTGCCAGCAGTAACCGAACCGAGACAGGGGCGGGAAAAGGCAATCAGCCCCAGCATTTT. Translating it yields CASSNRTETGAGKGNQPQHF.

This clonotype appeared many times. The chain is built from TRBV10-3 and TRBJ1-2; no clear D. The length of the CDR3 is 15 residues. V was shortened by 0 bases and J by 4 bases, with 12 bases between the two germline ends. Germline V CDR1 and CDR2: ENHRY, SYGVKD. The CDR3 protein is CAISESKGASYGYTF. Here the CDR3 DNA reads TGTGCCATCAGTGAGTCGAAGGGCGCCTCCTATGGCTACACCTTC.

This clonotype has more than one count but fewer than ten. This chain connects TRBV28 to TRBJ1-5; no definite D call. The germline V gene encodes CDR1 MDHEN and CDR2 SYDVKM. The CDR3 runs to 12 residues. V shed 6 bases and J shed 11 bases, with 14 bases lying between them. The CDR3 sequence is CASSIQVRAQHF. In DNA, the CDR3 is TGTGCCAGCAGCATCCAGGTTAGGGCCCAGCATTTT.

This chain joins TRBV29-1 and TRBJ1-1; unclear D gene. CDR1 and CDR2 from the germline V gene are SQVTM and ANQGSEA. The CDR3 runs to 11 residues. Trimming shortened V by 5 bases and J by 5 bases, and 9 bases separated the two germline ends. The CDR3 spells CSVRGLTEAFF. In DNA, the CDR3 is TGCAGCGTTCGAGGACTTACTGAAGCTTTCTTT.

The gene calls are TRBV20-1 and TRBJ2-3, with TRBD2 identical over 8 bases. The CDR3 is made up of 14 amino acids. The germline V gene has CDR1 DFQATT and CDR2 SNEGSKA (reference sequence). V shed 0 bases and J 6 bases; nucleotides not matched to a gene: 5. CDR3 protein: CSARDMSGSDTQYF. DNA for the CDR3: TGCAGTGCTAGAGATATGAGCGGGAGTGATACGCAGTATTTT.

The chain uses TRBV19 and TRBJ2-1; D unclear. Germline V CDR1 and CDR2: LNHDA, SQIVND (reference sequence). V lost 4 bases, J lost 4 bases, and 8 bases lay in between. The CDR3 length is 13 residues. The CDR3 nucleotides read TGTGCCAGTAGTAATTCACAGTACAATGAGCAGTTCTTC. This gives the protein CASSNSQYNEQFF.

This clonotype was picked up many times. This chain connects TRBV7-8 to TRBJ2-7; D is possibly TRBD1 (6 bases). Per germline, CDR1 SGHVS and CDR2 FQNEAQ. This CDR3 comprises 13 residues. V was trimmed by 5 bases and J by 7 bases, leaving 15 bases between them. The DNA for the CDR3 is TGTGCCAGCAGCCCGAGAACAGGGATGGAGCAGTACTTC. Its protein is CASSPRTGMEQYF. Based on the CDR3 plus reference TRBV7-8 and TRBJ2-7, the full variable domain is GAGVSQSPRYKVAKRGQDVALRCDPISGHVSLFWYQQALGQGPEFLTYFQNEAQLDKSGLPSDRFFAERPEGSVSTLKIQRTQQEDSAVYLCASSPRTGMEQYFGPGTRLTVT.

This clonotype was seen ten or more times. The rearrangement joins TRBV7-6 to TRBJ2-3; TRBD2 matches 10 bases. The CDR3 runs to 17 residues. The J segment lost 0 bases and the V segment lost 2 bases, leaving 5 bases of the junction unmatched. Germline CDR1 SGHVS, CDR2 FNYEAQ. The CDR3 loop is CASSLLAGASSTDTQYF. CDR3 DNA sequence: TGTGCCAGCAGCTTACTAGCGGGGGCCTCAAGCACAGATACGCAGTATTTT.

This clonotype was counted many times. V usage is TRBV7-2 and J usage is TRBJ2-5; tentative D call: TRBD2 (5 bases). Germline V lookup: CDR1 SGHTA, CDR2 FQGNSA. The CDR3 covers 14 residues. The V end lost 5 bases, the J end lost 1 base, and 11 bases lay between the germline ends. This CDR3 is CASSPLASQETQYF. The DNA of the CDR3 is TGTGCCAGCAGCCCGTTAGCGAGCCAAGAGACCCAGTACTTC.

The table lists this clonotype with a few counts. V gene TRBV11-2 combines with J gene TRBJ2-3; 7 bases agree with TRBD1. V lost 7 bases to trimming and J lost 5 bases; unmatched junction nucleotides: 9. Germline-derived CDR1 and CDR2 are SGHAT and FQNNGV. The CDR3 loop spans 14 amino acids. The CDR3 region is CASTGDRDGDTQYF. CDR3 DNA sequence: TGTGCCAGCACCGGCGACAGGGACGGAGATACGCAGTATTTT.

CDR3 in amino acids: CATSRPPGLTRTETQYF. The CDR3 DNA reads as TGTGCCACCAGCAGACCCCCGGGACTCACGAGGACAGAGACCCAGTACTTC. The rearrangement uses TRBV15 and TRBJ2-5, with D possibly being TRBD2 (6 bases). V shed 2 bases and J shed 4 bases, with 20 bases lying between them. This CDR3 spans 17 amino acids. Germline V gene data show CDR1 as LNHNV and CDR2 as YYDKDF (reference sequence).